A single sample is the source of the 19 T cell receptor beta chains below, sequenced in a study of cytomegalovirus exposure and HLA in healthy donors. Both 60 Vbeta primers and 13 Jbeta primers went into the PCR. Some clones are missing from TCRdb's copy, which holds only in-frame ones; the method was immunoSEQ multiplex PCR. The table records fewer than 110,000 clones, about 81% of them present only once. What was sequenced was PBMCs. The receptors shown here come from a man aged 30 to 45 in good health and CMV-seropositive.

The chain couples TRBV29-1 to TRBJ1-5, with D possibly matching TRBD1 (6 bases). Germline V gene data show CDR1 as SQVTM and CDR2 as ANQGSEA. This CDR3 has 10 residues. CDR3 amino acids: CRKQGQPQHF. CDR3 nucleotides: TGCAGGAAACAGGGTCAGCCCCAGCATTTT.

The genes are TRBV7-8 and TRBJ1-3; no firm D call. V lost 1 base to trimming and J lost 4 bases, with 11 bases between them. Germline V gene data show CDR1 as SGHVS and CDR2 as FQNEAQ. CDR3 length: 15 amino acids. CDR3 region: CASSLGPYGGNTIYF. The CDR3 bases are TGTGCCAGCAGCTTAGGACCTTACGGGGGAAACACCATATATTTT.

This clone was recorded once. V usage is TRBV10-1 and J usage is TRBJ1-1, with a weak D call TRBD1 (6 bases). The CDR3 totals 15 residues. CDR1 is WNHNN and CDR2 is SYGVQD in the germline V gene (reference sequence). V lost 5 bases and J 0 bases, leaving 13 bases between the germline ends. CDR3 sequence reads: CASSPQGRMNTEAFF. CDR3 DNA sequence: TGCGCCAGCAGTCCCCAGGGGCGGATGAACACTGAAGCTTTCTTT.

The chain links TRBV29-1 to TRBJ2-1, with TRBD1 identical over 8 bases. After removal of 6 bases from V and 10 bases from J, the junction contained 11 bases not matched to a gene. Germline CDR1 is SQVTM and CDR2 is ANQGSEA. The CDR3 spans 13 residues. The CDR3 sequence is CSVGGQGSSEQFF. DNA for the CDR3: TGCAGCGTGGGAGGACAGGGATCTTCCGAGCAGTTCTTC.

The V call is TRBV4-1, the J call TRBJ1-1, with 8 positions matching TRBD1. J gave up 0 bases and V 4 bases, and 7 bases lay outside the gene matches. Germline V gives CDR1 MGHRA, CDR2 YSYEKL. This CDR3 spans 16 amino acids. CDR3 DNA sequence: TGCGCCAGCAGCCCTGGACAGGGAACCTTGAACACTGAAGCTTTCTTT. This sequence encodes CASSPGQGTLNTEAFF.

The CDR3 DNA is TGTGCCAGCAGTGGGGCAGGGGGAGACAATCAGCCCCAGCATTTT. Its translation is CASSGAGGDNQPQHF. The chain links TRBV2 to TRBJ1-5; 7 bases agree with TRBD1. After removal of 4 bases from V and 3 bases from J, the junction contained 6 bases not matched to a gene. The germline gives CDR1 SNHLY, CDR2 FYNNEI. The CDR3 has 15 amino acids. Complete variable domain (other parts from reference TRBV2 and TRBJ1-5): EPEVTQTPSHQVTQMGQEVILRCVPISNHLYFYWYRQILGQKVEFLVSFYNNEISEKSEIFDDQFSVERPDGSNFTLKIRSTKLEDSAMYFCASSGAGGDNQPQHFGDGTRLSIL.

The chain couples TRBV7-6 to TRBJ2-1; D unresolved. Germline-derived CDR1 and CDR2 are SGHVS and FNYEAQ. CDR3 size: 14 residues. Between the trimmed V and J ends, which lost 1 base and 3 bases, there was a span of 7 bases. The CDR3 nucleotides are TGTGCCAGCAGCTTAGTACATATCTACAATGAGCAGTTCTTC. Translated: CASSLVHIYNEQFF.

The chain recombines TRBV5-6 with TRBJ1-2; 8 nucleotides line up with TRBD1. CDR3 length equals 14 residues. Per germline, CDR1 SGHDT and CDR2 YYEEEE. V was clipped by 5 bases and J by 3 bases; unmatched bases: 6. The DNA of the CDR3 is TGTGCCAGCAGTCCGACAGGGGTTGACTATGGCTACACCTTC. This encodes CASSPTGVDYGYTF.

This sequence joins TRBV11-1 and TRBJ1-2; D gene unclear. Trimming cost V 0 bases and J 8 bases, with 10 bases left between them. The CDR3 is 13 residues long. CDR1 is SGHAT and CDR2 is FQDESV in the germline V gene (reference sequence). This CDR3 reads CASSLAADQGYTF. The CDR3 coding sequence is TGTGCCAGCAGCTTAGCAGCGGATCAGGGCTACACCTTC.

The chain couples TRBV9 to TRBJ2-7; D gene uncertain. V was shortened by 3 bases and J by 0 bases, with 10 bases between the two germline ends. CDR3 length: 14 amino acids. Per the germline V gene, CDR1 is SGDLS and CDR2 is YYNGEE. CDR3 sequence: CASSERHSSYEQYF. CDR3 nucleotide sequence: TGTGCCAGCAGCGAGAGACATTCCTCCTACGAGCAGTACTTC. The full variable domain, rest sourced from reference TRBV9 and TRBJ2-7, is DSGVTQTPKHLITATGQRVTLRCSPRSGDLSVYWYQQSLDQGLQFLIQYYNGEERAKGNILERFSAQQFPDLHSELNLSSLELGDSALYFCASSERHSSYEQYFGPGTRLTVT.

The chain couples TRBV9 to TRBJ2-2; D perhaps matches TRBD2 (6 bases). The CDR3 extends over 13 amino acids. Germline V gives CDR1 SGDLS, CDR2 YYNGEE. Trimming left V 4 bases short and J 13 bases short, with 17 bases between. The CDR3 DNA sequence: TGTGCCAGCAGCAGAGGGGACTTTGGTGTGCTGTTTTTT. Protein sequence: CASSRGDFGVLFF.

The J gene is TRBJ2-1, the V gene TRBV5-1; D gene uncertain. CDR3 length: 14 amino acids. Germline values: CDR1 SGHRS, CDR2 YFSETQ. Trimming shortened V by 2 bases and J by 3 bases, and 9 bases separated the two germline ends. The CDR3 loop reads CASSFGQLYNEQFF. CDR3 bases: TGCGCCAGCAGCTTTGGGCAGCTCTACAATGAGCAGTTCTTC.

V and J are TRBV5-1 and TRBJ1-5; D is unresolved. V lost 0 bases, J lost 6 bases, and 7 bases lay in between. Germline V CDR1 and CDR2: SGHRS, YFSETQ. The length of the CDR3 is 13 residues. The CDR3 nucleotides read TGCGCCAGCAGCTTGGCAGGAGGTCAGCCCCAGCATTTT. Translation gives CASSLAGGQPQHF.

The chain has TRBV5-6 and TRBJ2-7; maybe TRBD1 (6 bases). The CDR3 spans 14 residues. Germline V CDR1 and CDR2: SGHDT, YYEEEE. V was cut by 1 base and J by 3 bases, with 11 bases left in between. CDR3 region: CASSLYQGFYEQYF. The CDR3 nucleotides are TGTGCCAGCAGCTTGTATCAGGGGTTCTACGAGCAGTACTTC.

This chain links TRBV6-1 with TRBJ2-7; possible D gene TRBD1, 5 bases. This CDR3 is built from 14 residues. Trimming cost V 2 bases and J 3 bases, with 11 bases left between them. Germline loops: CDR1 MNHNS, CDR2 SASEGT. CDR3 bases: TGTGCCAGCAGTGAACCAGGGATGAACTACGAGCAGTACTTC. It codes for CASSEPGMNYEQYF.

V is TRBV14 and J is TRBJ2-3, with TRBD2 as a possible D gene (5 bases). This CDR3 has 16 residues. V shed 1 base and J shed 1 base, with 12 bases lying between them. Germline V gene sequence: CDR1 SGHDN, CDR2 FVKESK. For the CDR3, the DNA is TGTGCCAGCAGCCAAGGAGTGGGGAGTCGCACAGATACGCAGTATTTT. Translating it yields CASSQGVGSRTDTQYF.

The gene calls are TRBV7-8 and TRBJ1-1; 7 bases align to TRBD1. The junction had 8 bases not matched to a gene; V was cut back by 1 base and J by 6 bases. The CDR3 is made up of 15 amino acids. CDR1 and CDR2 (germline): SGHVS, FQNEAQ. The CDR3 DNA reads TGTGCCAGCAGCTTAGGACAGGGTTTATTCGCTGAAGCTTTCTTT. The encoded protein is CASSLGQGLFAEAFF.

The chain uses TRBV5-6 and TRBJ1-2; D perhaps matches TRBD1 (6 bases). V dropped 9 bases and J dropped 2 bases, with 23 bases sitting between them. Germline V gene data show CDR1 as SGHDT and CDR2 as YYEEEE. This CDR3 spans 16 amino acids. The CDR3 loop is CATTRTGRGLNYGYTF. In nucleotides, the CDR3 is TGTGCCACCACACGCACAGGGAGGGGTTTAAACTATGGCTACACCTTC.

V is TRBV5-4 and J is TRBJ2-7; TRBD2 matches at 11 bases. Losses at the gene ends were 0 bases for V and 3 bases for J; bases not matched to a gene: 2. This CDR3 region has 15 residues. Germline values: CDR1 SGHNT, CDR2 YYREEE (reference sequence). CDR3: CASSLGLAGIYEQYF. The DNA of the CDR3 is TGTGCCAGCAGCTTGGGACTAGCGGGGATCTACGAGCAGTACTTC.